This T cell receptor (beta chain) was sequenced during a study of T cell responses to AZD1222 COVID-19 vaccine. Germline CDR1 and CDR2: SGHVS and FNYEAQ. The CDR3 consists of 16 residues. V was shortened by 5 bases and J by 0 bases, with 14 bases between the two germline ends. The repertoire was sequenced with immunoSEQ multiplex PCR; TCRdb's copy has only in-frame clones and lacks some. The sample holds about 150,000 clones, 90% seen once. Study-level results: After two AZD1222 doses, spike-specific TCR breadth and depth rose versus day 0. A mostly white British donor set with more females was recruited, and clonal diversity was possibly underestimated.

This clone was recorded only once. Its antigen is not identified. This chain uses TRBV7-6 with TRBJ2-1; D possibly corresponds to TRBD2 (5 bases). Sequences were derived from peripheral blood, sampled 28 days after the second AZD1222 dose. This sequence was found in an adult who received the AZD1222 COVID-19 vaccine. The CDR3 DNA is TGTGCCAGCAGCCACCACCGGGGAAGCTCCTACAATGAGCAGTTCTTC. This sequence encodes CASSHHRGSSYNEQFF.